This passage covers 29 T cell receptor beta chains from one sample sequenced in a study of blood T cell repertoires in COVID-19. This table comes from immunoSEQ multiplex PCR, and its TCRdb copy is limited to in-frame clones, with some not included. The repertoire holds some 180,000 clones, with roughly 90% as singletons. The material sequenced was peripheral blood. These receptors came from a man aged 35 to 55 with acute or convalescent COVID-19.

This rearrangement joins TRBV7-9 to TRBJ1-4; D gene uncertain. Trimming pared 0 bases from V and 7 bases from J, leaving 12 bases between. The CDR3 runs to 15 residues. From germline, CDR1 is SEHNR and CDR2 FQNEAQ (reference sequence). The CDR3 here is CASSLALGRIEKLFF. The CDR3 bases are TGTGCCAGCAGCTTAGCTCTGGGGAGGATTGAAAAACTGTTTTTT. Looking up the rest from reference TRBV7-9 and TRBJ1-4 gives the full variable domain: DTGVSQNPRHKITKRGQNVTFRCDPISEHNRLYWYRQTLGQGPEFLTYFQNEAQLEKSRLLSDRFSAERPKGSFSTLEIQRTEQGDSAMYLCASSLALGRIEKLFFGSGTQLSVL.

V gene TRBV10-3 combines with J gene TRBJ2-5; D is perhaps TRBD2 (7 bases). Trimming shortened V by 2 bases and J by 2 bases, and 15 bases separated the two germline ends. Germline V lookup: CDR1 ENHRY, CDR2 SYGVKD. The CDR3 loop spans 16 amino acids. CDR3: CAISEGGGGDQETQYF. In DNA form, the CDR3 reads TGTGCCATCAGTGAGGGGGGCGGGGGCGATCAAGAGACCCAGTACTTC.

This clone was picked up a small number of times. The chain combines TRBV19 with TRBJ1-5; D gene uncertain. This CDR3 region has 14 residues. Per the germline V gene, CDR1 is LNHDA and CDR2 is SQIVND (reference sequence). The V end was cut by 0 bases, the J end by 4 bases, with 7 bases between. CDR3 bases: TGTGCCAGTAGTATAGACAGGCAGAATCAGCCCCAGCATTTT. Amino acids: CASSIDRQNQPQHF.

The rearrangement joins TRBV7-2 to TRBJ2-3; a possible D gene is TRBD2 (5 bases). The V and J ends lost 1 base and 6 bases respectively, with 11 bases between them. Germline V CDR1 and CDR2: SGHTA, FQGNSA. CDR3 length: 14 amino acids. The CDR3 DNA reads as TGTGCCAGCAGCTTAGGTTCCGGGATGGATACGCAGTATTTT. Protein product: CASSLGSGMDTQYF.

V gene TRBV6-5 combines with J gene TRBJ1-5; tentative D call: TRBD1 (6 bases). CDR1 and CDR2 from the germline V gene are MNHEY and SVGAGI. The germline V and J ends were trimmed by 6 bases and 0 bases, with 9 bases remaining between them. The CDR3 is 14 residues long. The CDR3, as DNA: TGTGCCAGCAGAGGGACATCTAGCAATCAGCCCCAGCATTTT. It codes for CASRGTSSNQPQHF.

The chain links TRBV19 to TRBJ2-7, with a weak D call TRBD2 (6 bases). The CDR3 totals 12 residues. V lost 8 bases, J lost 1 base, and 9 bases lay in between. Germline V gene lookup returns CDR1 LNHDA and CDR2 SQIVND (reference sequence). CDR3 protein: CASRGSSYEQYF. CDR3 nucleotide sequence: TGTGCCAGTCGGGGGTCGTCCTACGAGCAGTACTTC.

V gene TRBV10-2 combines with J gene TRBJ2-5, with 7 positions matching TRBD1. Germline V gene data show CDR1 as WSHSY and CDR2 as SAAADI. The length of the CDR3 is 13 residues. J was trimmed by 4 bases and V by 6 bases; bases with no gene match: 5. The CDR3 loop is CASRQGLGETQYF. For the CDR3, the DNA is TGCGCCAGCAGACAGGGGTTGGGAGAGACCCAGTACTTC.

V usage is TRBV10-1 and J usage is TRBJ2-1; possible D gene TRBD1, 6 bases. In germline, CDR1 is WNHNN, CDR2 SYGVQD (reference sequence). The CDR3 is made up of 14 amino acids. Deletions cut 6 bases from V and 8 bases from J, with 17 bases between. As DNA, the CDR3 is TGCGCCAGCAGACAGGGTGGTCCTGCTGATGAGCAGTTCTTC. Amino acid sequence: CASRQGGPADEQFF.

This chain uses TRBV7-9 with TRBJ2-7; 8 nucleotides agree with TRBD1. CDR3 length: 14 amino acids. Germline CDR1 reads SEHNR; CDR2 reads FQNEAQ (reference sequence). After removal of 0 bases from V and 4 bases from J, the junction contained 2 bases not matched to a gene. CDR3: CASSLAGTGYEQYF. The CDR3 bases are TGTGCCAGCAGCTTAGCCGGGACAGGATACGAGCAGTACTTC.

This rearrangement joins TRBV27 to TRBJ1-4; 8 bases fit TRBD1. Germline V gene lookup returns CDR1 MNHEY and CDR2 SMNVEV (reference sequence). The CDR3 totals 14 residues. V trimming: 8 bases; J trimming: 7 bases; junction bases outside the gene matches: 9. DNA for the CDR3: TGTGCCAGCGGGGGACAGGCGGTGGGTGAAAAACTGTTTTTT. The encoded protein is CASGGQAVGEKLFF.

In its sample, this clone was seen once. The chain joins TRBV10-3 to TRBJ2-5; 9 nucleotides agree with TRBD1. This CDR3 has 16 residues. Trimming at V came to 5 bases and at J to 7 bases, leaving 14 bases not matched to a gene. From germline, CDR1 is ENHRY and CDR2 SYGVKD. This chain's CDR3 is CAISSGTGSSGGTQYF. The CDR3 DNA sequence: TGTGCCATCAGTTCCGGGACAGGGTCGTCGGGTGGGACCCAGTACTTC.

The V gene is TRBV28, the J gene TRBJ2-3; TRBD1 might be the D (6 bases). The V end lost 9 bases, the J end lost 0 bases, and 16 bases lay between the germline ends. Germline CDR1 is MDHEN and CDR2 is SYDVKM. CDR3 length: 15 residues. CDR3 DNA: TGTGCCAGTTCCGGGACAAGAGTTAGCACAGATACGCAGTATTTT. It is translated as CASSGTRVSTDTQYF. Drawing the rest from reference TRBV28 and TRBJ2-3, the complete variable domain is DVKVTQSSRYLVKRTGEKVFLECVQDMDHENMFWYRQDPGLGLRLIYFSYDVKMKEKGDIPEGYSVSREKKERFSLILESASTNQTSMYLCASSGTRVSTDTQYFGPGTRLTVL.

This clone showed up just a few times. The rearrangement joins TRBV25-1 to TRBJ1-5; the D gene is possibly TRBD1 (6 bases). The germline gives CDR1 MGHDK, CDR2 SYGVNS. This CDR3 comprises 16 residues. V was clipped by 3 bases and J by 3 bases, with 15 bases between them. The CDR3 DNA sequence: TGTGCCAGCAGTGATTCCGGACAGAGCTACAATCAGCCCCAGCATTTT. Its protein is CASSDSGQSYNQPQHF.

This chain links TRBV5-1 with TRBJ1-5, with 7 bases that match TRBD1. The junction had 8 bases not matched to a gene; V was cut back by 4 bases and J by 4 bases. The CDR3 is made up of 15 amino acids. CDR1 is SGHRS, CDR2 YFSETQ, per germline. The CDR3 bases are TGCGCCAGCAGCCTATCCGGGACAGAGAATCAGCCCCAGCATTTT. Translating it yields CASSLSGTENQPQHF.

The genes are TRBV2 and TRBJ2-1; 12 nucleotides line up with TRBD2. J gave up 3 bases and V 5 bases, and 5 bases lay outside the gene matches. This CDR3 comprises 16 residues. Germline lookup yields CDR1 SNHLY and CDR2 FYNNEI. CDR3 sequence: CASSKGLAGFYNEQFF. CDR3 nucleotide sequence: TGTGCCAGCAGTAAGGGACTAGCGGGTTTCTACAATGAGCAGTTCTTC.

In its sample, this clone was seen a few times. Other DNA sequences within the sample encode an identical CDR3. Written as DNA, the CDR3 is TGTGCCATCAGTGAGTCGACAGGGAACTATGGCTACACCTTC. This encodes CAISESTGNYGYTF. The J gene is TRBJ1-2, the V gene TRBV10-3; 7 bases map to TRBD1. Germline V gene lookup returns CDR1 ENHRY and CDR2 SYGVKD. V trimming: 0 bases; J trimming: 2 bases; junction bases outside the gene matches: 0. The CDR3 totals 14 residues.

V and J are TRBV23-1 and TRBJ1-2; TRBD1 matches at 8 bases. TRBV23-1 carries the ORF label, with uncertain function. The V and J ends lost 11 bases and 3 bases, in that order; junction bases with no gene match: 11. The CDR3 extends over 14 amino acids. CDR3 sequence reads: CARGQGCDYYGYTF. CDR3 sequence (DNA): TGCGCCCGTGGACAGGGCTGTGATTACTATGGCTACACCTTC.

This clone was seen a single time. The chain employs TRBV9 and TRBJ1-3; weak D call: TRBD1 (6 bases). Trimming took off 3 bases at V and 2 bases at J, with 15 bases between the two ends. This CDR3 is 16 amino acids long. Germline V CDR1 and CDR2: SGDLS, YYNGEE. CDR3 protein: CASSARSGDTGNTIYF. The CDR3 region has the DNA TGTGCCAGCAGCGCCCGTTCAGGGGACACTGGAAACACCATATATTTT.

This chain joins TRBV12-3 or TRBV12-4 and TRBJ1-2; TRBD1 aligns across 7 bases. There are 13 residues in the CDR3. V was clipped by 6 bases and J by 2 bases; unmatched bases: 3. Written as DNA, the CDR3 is TGTGCCAGCAGCTCGACAGGGAACTATGGCTACACCTTC. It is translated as CASSSTGNYGYTF.

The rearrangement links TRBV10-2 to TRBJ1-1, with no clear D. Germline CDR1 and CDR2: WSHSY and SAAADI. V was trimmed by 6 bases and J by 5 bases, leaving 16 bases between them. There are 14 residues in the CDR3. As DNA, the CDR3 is TGCGCCAGCAGCGACCGGGGAGGGCGGACTGAAGCTTTCTTT. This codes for CASSDRGGRTEAFF.

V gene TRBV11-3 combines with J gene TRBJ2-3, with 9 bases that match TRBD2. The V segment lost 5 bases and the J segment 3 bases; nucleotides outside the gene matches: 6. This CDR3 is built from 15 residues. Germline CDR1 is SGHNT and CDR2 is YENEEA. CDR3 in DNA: TGTGCCAGCAGCGAGGGGCTAGCGGGGACAGATACGCAGTATTTT. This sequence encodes CASSEGLAGTDTQYF.

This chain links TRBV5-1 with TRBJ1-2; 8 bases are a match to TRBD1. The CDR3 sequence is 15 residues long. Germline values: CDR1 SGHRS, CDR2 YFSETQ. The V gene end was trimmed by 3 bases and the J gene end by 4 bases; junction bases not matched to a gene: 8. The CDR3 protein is CASSWGQESIYGYTF. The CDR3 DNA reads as TGCGCCAGCAGCTGGGGACAGGAATCGATCTATGGCTACACCTTC.

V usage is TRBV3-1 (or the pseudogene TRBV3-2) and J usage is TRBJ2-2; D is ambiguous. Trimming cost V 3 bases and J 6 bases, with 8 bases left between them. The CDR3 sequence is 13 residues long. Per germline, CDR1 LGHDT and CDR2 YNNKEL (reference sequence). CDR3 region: CASSQLFPGELFF. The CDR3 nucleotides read TGTGCCAGCAGCCAGCTATTCCCCGGGGAGCTGTTTTTT.

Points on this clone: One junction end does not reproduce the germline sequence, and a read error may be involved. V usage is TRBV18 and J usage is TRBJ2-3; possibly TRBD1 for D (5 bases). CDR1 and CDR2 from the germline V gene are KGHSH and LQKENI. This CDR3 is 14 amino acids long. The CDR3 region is CASSPMGNTGTQYF. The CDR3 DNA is TGTGCCAGCTCACCGATGGGGAACACAGGTACGCAGTATTTT.

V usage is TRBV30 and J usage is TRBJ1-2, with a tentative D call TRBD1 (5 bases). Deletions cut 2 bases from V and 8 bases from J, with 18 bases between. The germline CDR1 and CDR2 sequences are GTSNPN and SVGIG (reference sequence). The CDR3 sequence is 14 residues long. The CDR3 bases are TGTGCCTGGAGTAGAGACAGTAAGAGACGCGGCTACACCTTC. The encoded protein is CAWSRDSKRRGYTF.

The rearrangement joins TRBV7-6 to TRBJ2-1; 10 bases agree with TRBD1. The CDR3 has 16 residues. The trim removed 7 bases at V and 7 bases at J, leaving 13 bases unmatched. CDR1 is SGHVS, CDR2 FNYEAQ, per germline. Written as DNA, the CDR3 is TGTGCCAGCACCGAGGGGGGGACAGGGGTTAGAAATGAGCAGTTCTTC. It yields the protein CASTEGGTGVRNEQFF.

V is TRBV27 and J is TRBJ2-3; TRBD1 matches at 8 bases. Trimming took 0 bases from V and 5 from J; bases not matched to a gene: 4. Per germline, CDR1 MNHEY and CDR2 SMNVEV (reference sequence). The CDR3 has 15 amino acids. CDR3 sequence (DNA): TGTGCCAGCAGTTTATCTCAGGGGGCACGAGATACGCAGTATTTT. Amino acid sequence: CASSLSQGARDTQYF.

This CDR3 is CSVEFTGQGHVNTEAFF. The CDR3 region has the DNA TGCAGCGTTGAATTTACGGGACAGGGCCATGTGAACACTGAAGCTTTCTTT. This sequence joins TRBV29-1 and TRBJ1-1; TRBD1 agrees at 9 bases. Losses at the gene ends were 2 bases for V and 0 bases for J; bases not matched to a gene: 10. The CDR3 contains 17 residues. In germline, CDR1 is SQVTM, CDR2 ANQGSEA. The full variable domain, in which reference TRBV29-1 and TRBJ1-1 provide the parts outside the CDR3, is SAVISQKPSRDICQRGTSLTIQCQVDSQVTMMFWYRQQPGQSLTLIATANQGSEATYESGFVIDKFPISRPNLTFSTLTVSNMSPEDSSIYLCSVEFTGQGHVNTEAFFGQGTRLTVV.

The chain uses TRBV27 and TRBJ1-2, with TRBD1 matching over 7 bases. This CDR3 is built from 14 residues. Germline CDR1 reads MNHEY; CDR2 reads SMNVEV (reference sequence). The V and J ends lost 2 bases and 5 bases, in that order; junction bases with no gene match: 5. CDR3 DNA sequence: TGTGCCAGCAGTTTACAGGGACAGTCTTATGGCTACACCTTC. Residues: CASSLQGQSYGYTF.